These 10 T cell receptor beta chains were sequenced from one sample in a study of control samples from healthy donors and cancer patients (dated by TCRdb to about 2020). Preparation of the library involved the immunoSEQ multiplex PCR assay. Sourced from immuneACCESS, this table was stored by TCRdb with only in-frame sequences that have V and J called. A share of the clones is absent; for the studies checked, an unresolved V gene accounts for under half, and the remainder has no known explanation. This sample lists around 130,000 clones; about 88% were detected once. The ten largest clones add up to approximately 3.2% of the sample. Sequencing used blood. All receptors derive from a man aged 50-60 years in good health.

The chain is built from TRBV18 and TRBJ1-4; 7 bases are shared with TRBD1. Germline CDR1 reads KGHSH; CDR2 reads LQKENI. V gave up 8 bases and J gave up 2 bases; unmatched junction bases: 2. The CDR3 is made up of 13 amino acids. The CDR3 is CASQQGTNEKLFF. In nucleotides, the CDR3 is TGTGCCAGCCAACAGGGGACTAATGAAAAACTGTTTTTT.

Of note for this clone: This CDR3 is also generated by other DNA sequences in the sample. The V call is TRBV7-9, the J call TRBJ2-2; D is ambiguous. Trimming took off 2 bases at V and 5 bases at J, with 6 bases between the two ends. The CDR3 loop spans 13 amino acids. Germline V lookup: CDR1 SEHNR, CDR2 FQNEAQ (reference sequence). The CDR3 here is CASSLSSTGELFF. DNA of the CDR3: TGTGCCAGCAGCTTAAGTAGTACCGGGGAGCTGTTTTTT.

The chain joins TRBV6-6 to TRBJ2-6, with TRBD1 as a possible D gene (6 bases). CDR1 is MNHNY and CDR2 is SVGAGI in the germline V gene (reference sequence). Trimming stripped 10 bases from V and 1 base from J, with 17 bases between. CDR3 length: 16 residues. CDR3 sequence reads: CATYRTQGSGANVLTF. The CDR3 nucleotides read TGTGCCACCTACAGAACCCAGGGGTCTGGGGCCAACGTCCTGACTTTC.

The chain has TRBV29-1 and TRBJ1-3; D is ambiguous. CDR3 length equals 13 residues. Trimming cost V 4 bases and J 4 bases, with 11 bases left between them. Looked up from germline, CDR1 is SQVTM and CDR2 is ANQGSEA. The CDR3 spells CSVVLQSGNTIYF. Written as DNA, the CDR3 is TGCAGCGTTGTACTACAGTCAGGAAACACCATATATTTT.

The chain joins TRBV6-5 to TRBJ2-1, with 7 bases fitting TRBD2. Germline V gene lookup returns CDR1 MNHEY and CDR2 SVGAGI. The CDR3 runs to 11 residues. The junction had 3 bases not matched to a gene; V was cut back by 6 bases and J by 10 bases. CDR3 coding DNA: TGTGCCAGCAGCCTCGGGGGGGAGCAGTTCTTC. It is translated as CASSLGGEQFF.

The chain recombines TRBV19 with TRBJ2-2, with unresolved D. The CDR3 contains 15 residues. CDR1 is LNHDA, CDR2 SQIVND, per germline (reference sequence). Deletions cut 3 bases from V and 6 bases from J, with 14 bases between. CDR3 sequence (DNA): TGTGCCAGTAGTATCGGGTTTGGTGTCCCCGGGGAGCTGTTTTTT. It yields the protein CASSIGFGVPGELFF.

The rearrangement uses TRBV5-1 and TRBJ2-3; D ambiguous. The CDR3 covers 13 residues. Per the germline V gene, CDR1 is SGHRS and CDR2 is YFSETQ. V was pared by 2 bases and J by 6 bases, with 10 bases between. CDR3 amino acids: CASSFNPTDTQYF. The CDR3 DNA sequence: TGCGCCAGCAGCTTTAACCCGACGGATACGCAGTATTTT.

This chain joins TRBV5-1 and TRBJ2-2, with D maybe TRBD1 (7 bases). Trimming took off 1 base at V and 5 bases at J, with 12 bases between the two ends. CDR1 is SGHRS and CDR2 is YFSETQ in the germline V gene. This CDR3 is 15 amino acids long. CDR3 loop: CASSLRRGRTGELFF. The CDR3 DNA sequence: TGCGCCAGCAGCTTGAGGAGGGGGCGGACCGGGGAGCTGTTTTTT. Variable domain in full (rest from reference TRBV5-1 and TRBJ2-2): KAGVTQTPRYLIKTRGQQVTLSCSPISGHRSVSWYQQTPGQGLQFLFEYFSETQRNKGNFPGRFSGRQFSNSRSEMNVSTLELGDSALYLCASSLRRGRTGELFFGEGSRLTVL.

V is TRBV15 and J is TRBJ2-3, with 7 bases matching TRBD2. Germline loops: CDR1 LNHNV, CDR2 YYDKDF (reference sequence). The CDR3 is made up of 15 amino acids. With 1 base clipped from V and 2 bases from J, the junction kept 3 bases outside the gene matches. CDR3 loop: CATSRVRGFTDTQYF. CDR3 bases: TGTGCCACCAGCAGAGTGCGGGGGTTCACAGATACGCAGTATTTT.

The chain uses TRBV9 and TRBJ2-1; the match to TRBD1 covers 9 bases. The germline gives CDR1 SGDLS, CDR2 YYNGEE. Losses at the gene ends were 0 bases for V and 4 bases for J; bases not matched to a gene: 8. The CDR3 has 17 residues. The CDR3 DNA is TGTGCCAGCAGCGTAGAGGGGGTGGGACAGGGATACAATGAGCAGTTCTTC. Translated, it gives CASSVEGVGQGYNEQFF.